A single sample gave rise to the 12 T cell receptor beta chains below, sequenced in a study of blood T cell repertoires in COVID-19. Profiling relied on immunoSEQ multiplex PCR, and the TCRdb table lists in-frame clones only, not all of them. The data contain around 230,000 clones, more than 75% of them singletons. The specimen sequenced was PBMCs or T cells enriched from blood (not recorded which). The receptors stem from a woman between 40 and 50 years old with acute COVID-19.

The chain is built from TRBV6-5 and TRBJ1-1; 7 positions agree with TRBD1. This CDR3 is built from 14 residues. Losses at the gene ends were 3 bases for V and 5 bases for J; bases not matched to a gene: 6. Germline V gene sequence: CDR1 MNHEY, CDR2 SVGAGI. CDR3 sequence reads: CASSYFATGTEAFF. Written as DNA, the CDR3 is TGTGCCAGCAGTTATTTTGCGACAGGGACTGAAGCTTTCTTT.

CDR3 residues: CASSEDSPYNEQFF. In nucleotides, the CDR3 is TGTGCCAGCAGCGAAGACTCTCCCTACAATGAGCAGTTCTTC. This sequence joins TRBV5-6 and TRBJ2-1; no firm D call. V gave up 4 bases and J gave up 2 bases, with 10 bases separating them. The CDR3 extends over 14 amino acids. Looked up from germline, CDR1 is SGHDT and CDR2 is YYEEEE.

In DNA form, the CDR3 reads TGTGCCATCAGCCCCGGACAGGGTGATCAGCCCCAGCATTTT. Protein sequence: CAISPGQGDQPQHF. This chain connects TRBV10-3 to TRBJ1-5, with 8 nucleotides matching TRBD1. Germline V CDR1 and CDR2: ENHRY, SYGVKD. After removal of 6 bases from V and 5 bases from J, the junction contained 6 bases not matched to a gene. The CDR3 extends over 14 amino acids.

The rearrangement joins TRBV7-9 to TRBJ2-7, with a tentative D call TRBD1 (5 bases). The V gene lost 5 bases and the J gene lost 6 bases, with 11 bases spanning the gap. The germline V gene encodes CDR1 SEHNR and CDR2 FQNEAQ (reference sequence). This CDR3 has 12 residues. The CDR3 bases are TGTGCCAGCAGCCTCACAGGATCCGAGCAGTACTTC. It encodes CASSLTGSEQYF. Combining the CDR3 with reference TRBV7-9 and TRBJ2-7 gives the whole variable domain DTGVSQNPRHKITKRGQNVTFRCDPISEHNRLYWYRQTLGQGPEFLTYFQNEAQLEKSRLLSDRFSAERPKGSFSTLEIQRTEQGDSAMYLCASSLTGSEQYFGPGTRLTVT.

The rearrangement links TRBV2 to TRBJ1-5; tentatively, D is TRBD1 (6 bases). CDR1 is SNHLY and CDR2 is FYNNEI in the germline V gene. The CDR3 has 16 amino acids. The V end lost 6 bases, the J end lost 0 bases, and 15 bases lay between the germline ends. The CDR3: CASSPDRSYSNQPQHF. The DNA of the CDR3 is TGTGCCAGCAGCCCGGACAGATCCTATAGCAATCAGCCCCAGCATTTT. Full variable domain (rest looked up from reference TRBV2 and TRBJ1-5): EPEVTQTPSHQVTQMGQEVILRCVPISNHLYFYWYRQILGQKVEFLVSFYNNEISEKSEIFDDQFSVERPDGSNFTLKIRSTKLEDSAMYFCASSPDRSYSNQPQHFGDGTRLSIL.

CDR3 bases: TGCGCCAGCAGTGATACTGGAAACACCATATATTTT. This gives the protein CASSDTGNTIYF. The chain links TRBV10-2 to TRBJ1-3; D not certain. Trimming removed 3 bases from V and 2 bases from J, with 2 bases in between. CDR1 WSHSY and CDR2 SAAADI come from the germline V gene. CDR3 length: 12 residues.

The chain uses TRBV3-1 (or the pseudogene TRBV3-2) and TRBJ2-3, with unresolved D. Germline V gives CDR1 LGHDT, CDR2 YNNKEL (reference sequence). The CDR3 runs to 14 residues. V was clipped by 1 base and J by 4 bases, with 9 bases between them. The CDR3 is CASSQGSVADTQYF. The CDR3 nucleotides read TGTGCCAGCAGCCAAGGGAGCGTAGCAGATACGCAGTATTTT.

This chain uses TRBV15 with TRBJ2-1; 9 bases agree with TRBD1. CDR1 and CDR2 (germline): LNHNV, YYDKDF (reference sequence). This CDR3 has 16 amino acids. The trim removed 4 bases at V and 9 bases at J, leaving 13 bases unmatched. The CDR3 loop is CATSIDWDRDFSEQFF. CDR3 coding DNA: TGTGCCACCAGCATTGACTGGGACAGGGATTTTAGTGAGCAGTTCTTC.

The chain recombines TRBV19 with TRBJ1-1; the D gene is possibly TRBD1 (5 bases). Germline CDR1 reads LNHDA; CDR2 reads SQIVND (reference sequence). The CDR3 is 15 residues long. V was clipped by 5 bases and J by 4 bases, with 17 bases between them. CDR3 DNA sequence: TGTGCCAGTAGTTCCGACGGCAGGGTGGGCACTGAAGCTTTCTTT. It encodes CASSSDGRVGTEAFF.

This rearrangement joins TRBV2 to TRBJ1-5; a weak D match, TRBD1 (5 bases). V lost 6 bases and J 4 bases, leaving 16 bases between the germline ends. Germline CDR1 SNHLY, CDR2 FYNNEI. This CDR3 has 15 residues. The CDR3 region is CASRAGGLDNQPQHF. The CDR3 DNA is TGTGCCAGCAGGGCCGGGGGGTTGGATAATCAGCCCCAGCATTTT. Using reference TRBV2 and TRBJ1-5 for the parts outside the CDR3, the full variable domain is EPEVTQTPSHQVTQMGQEVILRCVPISNHLYFYWYRQILGQKVEFLVSFYNNEISEKSEIFDDQFSVERPDGSNFTLKIRSTKLEDSAMYFCASRAGGLDNQPQHFGDGTRLSIL.

This clone was found once. The gene calls are TRBV30 and TRBJ1-2; tentatively, D is TRBD1 (5 bases). The CDR3 runs 14 residues. V lost 4 bases and J lost 3, with 15 bases in between. The germline V gene has CDR1 GTSNPN and CDR2 SVGIG (reference sequence). In DNA form, the CDR3 reads TGTGCCTGGAACAGAGACGGGGGGGACTATGGCTACACCTTC. This sequence encodes CAWNRDGGDYGYTF.

This clone was detected only once. The rearrangement links TRBV12-3 or TRBV12-4 to TRBJ1-1; maybe TRBD1 (6 bases). This CDR3 has 12 amino acids. Trimming removed 3 bases from V and 11 bases from J, with 13 bases in between. This CDR3 is CASSLSRDTAFF. CDR3 nucleotide sequence: TGTGCCAGCAGTTTGTCCCGGGACACTGCTTTCTTT.